This record covers a single T cell receptor beta chain. The sample carries other DNA sequences with the same CDR3. It was cDNA, reverse transcribed from extracted RNA, that served as the sequencing template. Method: immunoSEQ multiplex PCR; TCRdb's copy keeps in-frame clones and lacks some. The repertoire consists of 190,000 or so clones, with 58% occurring once and the leading ten covering about 5.1%. Treatment described: oral pan-JAK inhibitor, 5-10 mg twice daily. V lost 2 bases, J lost 0 bases, and 8 bases lay in between. The germline gives CDR1 SGHTA, CDR2 FQGTGA. The CDR3 spans 15 residues. The source of the sample is a study of CD8+ T cells in alopecia areata.

The rearrangement joins TRBV7-3 to TRBJ2-1, with D perhaps matching TRBD1 (5 bases). This receptor was taken from a human donor with alopecia areata. Sequenced here: CD4+ T cells sorted from blood, sampled at week 24, from a patient treated with tofacitinib. In nucleotides, the CDR3 is TGTGCCAGCAGCTTAGACAGTAACTCCTACAATGAGCAGTTCTTC. It codes for CASSLDSNSYNEQFF.